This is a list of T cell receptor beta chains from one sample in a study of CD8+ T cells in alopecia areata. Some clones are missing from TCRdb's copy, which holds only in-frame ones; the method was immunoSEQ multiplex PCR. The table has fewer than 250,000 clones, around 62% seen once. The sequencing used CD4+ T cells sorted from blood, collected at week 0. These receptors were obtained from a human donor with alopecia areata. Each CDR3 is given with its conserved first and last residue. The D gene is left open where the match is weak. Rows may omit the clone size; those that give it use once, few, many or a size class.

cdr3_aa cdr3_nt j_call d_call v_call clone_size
CAWSGLQVDEQFF TGTGCCTGGAGTGGACTGCAGGTGGATGAGCAGTTCTTC TRBJ2-1 NA TRBV30 NA
CASSQEKVRPSGSWEQYF TGCGCCAGCAGCCAAGAGAAGGTCCGGCCTAGCGGGAGCTGGGAGCAGTACTTC TRBJ2-7 TRBD2 TRBV4-1 NA
CASSEEGLAGGGEQFF TGTGCCAGCAGCGAAGAGGGACTAGCGGGAGGAGGTGAGCAGTTCTTC TRBJ2-1 TRBD2 TRBV14 NA
CASSPGGARNEQFF TGTGCCAGCAGCCCCGGAGGGGCGAGGAATGAGCAGTTCTTC TRBJ2-1 NA TRBV7-9 once
CASSYTNGPIYEQYF TGTGCCAGCAGTTACACTAACGGACCGATCTACGAGCAGTACTTC TRBJ2-7 NA TRBV6-5 NA
CASRRRGGEKLFF TGCGCCAGCCGGCGAAGAGGTGGTGAAAAACTGTTTTTT TRBJ1-4 NA TRBV4-1 NA
CASRGTANTEAFF TGCGCCAGCAGAGGGACAGCTAACACTGAAGCTTTCTTT TRBJ1-1 TRBD1 TRBV5-1 once
CAGKSFRGQDEAFF TGTGCCGGGAAATCATTCAGGGGGCAAGATGAAGCTTTCTTT TRBJ1-1 TRBD1 TRBV30 few
CAWSGEGGSYNEQFF TGTGCCTGGAGTGGTGAGGGGGGTTCCTACAATGAGCAGTTCTTC TRBJ2-1 NA TRBV30 NA
CASGRRPGGAGANVLTF TGTGCCTCGGGTAGACGTCCGGGGGGCGCTGGGGCCAACGTCCTGACTTTC TRBJ2-6 NA TRBV30 NA
CASTGTENIQYF TGTGCCAGCACCGGGACAGAAAACATTCAGTACTTC TRBJ2-4 TRBD1 TRBV6-5 NA
CSAGYRGVHEQYF TGCAGCGCGGGATACAGGGGCGTTCACGAGCAGTACTTC TRBJ2-7 TRBD1 TRBV29-1 NA
CASSTPANEKLFF TGTGCCAGCAGTACTCCAGCCAATGAAAAACTGTTTTTT TRBJ1-4 NA TRBV28 NA
CASSLLLAGGHPYEQYF TGTGCCAGCAGCTTATTATTAGCGGGGGGGCACCCCTACGAGCAGTACTTC TRBJ2-7 TRBD2 TRBV7-2 NA
CASSLSDTQYF TGCGCCAGCAGCCTCTCAGATACGCAGTATTTT TRBJ2-3 NA TRBV5-1 NA
CASSAPGLEETQYF TGTGCCAGCAGCGCGCCGGGACTAGAGGAGACCCAGTACTTC TRBJ2-5 TRBD2 TRBV11-2 NA
CASSKGSWGQEETQYF TGCGCCAGCAGCAAAGGATCCTGGGGACAGGAGGAGACCCAGTACTTC TRBJ2-5 TRBD1 TRBV4-1 NA
CASSLKGAHGYTF TGTGCCAGCAGCTTGAAGGGGGCACATGGCTACACCTTC TRBJ1-2 TRBD1 TRBV5-4 few
CAWRPGTQGSTIYF TGTGCCTGGAGGCCGGGAACGCAAGGGAGCACCATATATTTT TRBJ1-3 NA TRBV30 few
CASSLGINQPQHF TGCGCCAGCAGCTTGGGGATAAATCAGCCCCAGCATTTT TRBJ1-5 NA TRBV5-1 NA
CASSSGQGTFNEQFF TGCGCCAGCAGCAGTGGACAGGGTACGTTCAATGAGCAGTTCTTC TRBJ2-1 TRBD1 TRBV5-1 NA
CASSLGDRAGEQYF TGTGCCAGCAGCTTAGGGGACAGAGCCGGCGAGCAGTACTTC TRBJ2-7 TRBD1 TRBV7-2 few
CASSYPRTGGYSGELFF TGTGCCAGCAGCTATCCAAGGACAGGAGGTTATTCCGGGGAGCTGTTTTTT TRBJ2-2 TRBD1 TRBV7-2 NA
CSVEDKGTHNEQFF TGCAGCGTTGAAGATAAAGGGACGCACAATGAGCAGTTCTTC TRBJ2-1 NA TRBV29-1 NA
CSVGGLSNQPQHF TGCAGCGTTGGGGGCCTTAGCAATCAGCCCCAGCATTTT TRBJ1-5 NA TRBV29-1 NA
CASSRQGLSNQPQHF TGTGCCAGCAGTAGACAGGGGCTAAGCAATCAGCCCCAGCATTTT TRBJ1-5 TRBD1 TRBV28 NA
CASSFERDSGLEAFF TGTGCCAGCAGTTTCGAGAGGGACAGCGGACTTGAAGCTTTCTTT TRBJ1-1 TRBD1 TRBV27 NA
CASSTDRAGNTEAFF TGTGCCAGCAGTACGGACAGGGCGGGGAACACTGAAGCTTTCTTT TRBJ1-1 TRBD1 TRBV28 few
CASSWTSGGSTDTQYF TGCGCCAGCAGCTGGACTAGCGGGGGGTCCACAGATACGCAGTATTTT TRBJ2-3 TRBD2 TRBV5-1 NA
CSVGTSGGSTDNEQFF TGCAGCGTTGGGACTAGCGGGGGTTCGACCGACAATGAGCAGTTCTTC TRBJ2-1 TRBD2 TRBV29-1 NA